This T cell receptor beta chain was sequenced for a study of shared clonotypes between healthy human individuals. Study-wide results and limits: Against clonotypes common to all four donors, non-shared ones had lower generation probabilities.

The data were produced by immunoSEQ multiplex PCR, yet TCRdb's version contains in-frame clones alone and is incomplete. The sample comprises about 670,000 clones, less than 80% of which are singletons, and 1.8% rests with the top ten. The germline gives CDR1 SGHTA, CDR2 FQGNSA. V was clipped by 4 bases and J by 2 bases, with 15 bases between them. The CDR3 has 15 amino acids. For this clone: The antigen is not known.

Healthy adults negative for HIV, lacking recent acute infections or vaccinations, served as donors. The sequenced sample consisted of memory CD4+ T cells sorted from blood. This sample's subset: CD45RA-negative fraction. V and J are TRBV7-2 and TRBJ2-7; tentative D call: TRBD2 (5 bases). The TCR sequence derives from a woman aged 25-40 years in good health. The CDR3, as DNA: TGTGCCAGCAGCTCCGCCGGAGCGGAGGCCTACGAGCAGTACTTC. The encoded protein is CASSSAGAEAYEQYF.